Listed below are T cell receptor beta chains from one sample, sequenced in a study of blood T cell repertoires in COVID-19. The protocol was immunoSEQ multiplex PCR, while the TCRdb copy is restricted to in-frame clones and leaves out a portion. The table records 130,000 to 150,000 clones, approximately 90% of them present only once. Sequencing input: peripheral blood. The receptor source for this set is a woman aged 55-75 years with active COVID-19. CDR3s include the opening cysteine and the closing phenylalanine or tryptophan.

V,CDR3
TRBV2,CASSEAREQFF
TRBV5-1,CASSSGTATNEKLFF
TRBV12-3/TRBV12-4,CASSWGGETQYF
TRBV19,CASSIQVLNYGYTF
TRBV5-6,CASSFAEARRQYF
TRBV28,CASSFLAGLRETQYF
TRBV7-2,CASSLAGLGDRGRRGGYTF
TRBV4-3,CASSQDLGGRTEAFF
TRBV12-3/TRBV12-4,CASRHQTGEAFF
TRBV28,CASSLLRTGLATEAFF
TRBV5-1,CASSLSQGGTEAFF
TRBV7-9,CASSLQVRGPGNTIYF
TRBV6-6,CASSYDRGTYNSPLHF
TRBV15,CATTPRGSGYGYTF
TRBV6-5,CASTLGGVMNTEAFF
TRBV7-2,CASSLDRANSPLHF
TRBV28,CASSSKAYRFYGYTF
TRBV4-2,CASSQGGGVNEQYF
TRBV28,CASTRGGASEEKLFF
TRBV6-2/TRBV6-3,CASSYGQVRYEQYF
TRBV5-1,CASSLVAGSQPQHF
TRBV21-1,CASSKRSEVVGEQYF
TRBV7-3,CASSSGTGGGSPLHF
TRBV7-6,CASSFPADRGRYGNTIYF
TRBV4-3,CASSQEVTNTARGSNEQFF
TRBV18,CASSPTGQGYEKLFF
TRBV7-3,CASSLTGQRNSPLHF
TRBV7-2,CASSLTSLETQYF
TRBV10-3,CAISDPGSTDTQYF
TRBV18,CASSPPTLRGAGTEAFF
TRBV2,CASIRQGSDGYTF
TRBV7-2,CASRAGKDEQFF
TRBV6-2/TRBV6-3,CASSYTHTEAFF
TRBV29-1,CSVARGVNQPQHF
TRBV15,CATSSGRTYEQYF
TRBV5-4,CASSFRSGAAQETQYF
TRBV27,CASSLGGQGRMYF
TRBV13,CASSRTGVRGYF
TRBV27,CATTGWGRGGYTF
TRBV13,CASSLGVAGGFNEQFF
TRBV11-2,CASRRGLNTEAFF
TRBV28,CASTSPRSGDYGYTF
TRBV28,CAARRGIGGGYTF
TRBV4-3,CASSQVGGTGANVLTF
TRBV4-2,CASSQVRGERPYNEQFF
TRBV10-3,CATYGQGTNYGYTF
TRBV4-2,CASSQDSAVSYEQYF
TRBV2,CASSTPPLRSTDTQYF
TRBV6-5,CASSYAGRNEQYF
TRBV29-1,CSVGDRPPGNTIYF
TRBV30,CAWSSGRVQPQHF
TRBV5-5,CASSLLSPLAEAFF
TRBV7-9,CASRLVTGLAGNTIYF
TRBV14,CASSPKTGTRENEQYF